Below, 6 T cell receptor beta chains from the same sample are listed, as sequenced in a study of T cells after posttransplantation cyclophosphamide. Repertoires were generated with immunoSEQ multiplex PCR, while TCRdb's copy carries only in-frame clones and drops some. The table lists 14,000 or so clones, approximately 80% of them singletons, with under 1.5% in the top ten. The sequencing sample was made of memory CD4+ T cells sorted from PBMCs. Receptor source: a man between 50 and 59 years old.

This chain links TRBV11-1 with TRBJ2-1, with unresolved D. Trimming left V 2 bases short and J 6 bases short, with 8 bases between. The CDR3 totals 13 residues. From germline, CDR1 is SGHAT and CDR2 FQDESV (reference sequence). In DNA form, the CDR3 reads TGTGCCAGCAGCTTATTCCAGGCCAATGAGCAGTTCTTC. Encoded protein: CASSLFQANEQFF.

This clone has only one observation. The chain combines TRBV5-1 with TRBJ2-2, with D perhaps matching TRBD1 (6 bases). CDR1 and CDR2 (germline): SGHRS, YFSETQ. The CDR3 consists of 15 residues. V was clipped by 6 bases and J by 0 bases, with 12 bases between them. CDR3 DNA sequence: TGCGCCAGCAAGAAGGGGGATACGAACACCGGGGAGCTGTTTTTT. This translates into CASKKGDTNTGELFF.

This clone appeared a single time. The chain uses TRBV5-5 and TRBJ2-6; 10 positions agree with TRBD1. The CDR3 consists of 17 residues. After removal of 5 bases from V and 2 bases from J, the junction contained 7 bases not matched to a gene. The V gene's germline CDR1 is SGHKS and CDR2 YYEKEE (reference sequence). The CDR3 here is CASSRRTGGAGANVLTF. The CDR3 coding sequence is TGTGCCAGCAGTCGGCGGACAGGGGGAGCTGGGGCCAACGTCCTGACTTTC.

CDR3 nucleotides: TGTGCCAGCAGTGCCGGCAGGGGGTCCCCCTACGAGCAGTACTTC. Translated: CASSAGRGSPYEQYF. The V gene is TRBV6-5, the J gene TRBJ2-7, with 7 bases aligning to TRBD1. The V gene end was trimmed by 5 bases and the J gene end by 2 bases; junction bases not matched to a gene: 9. CDR3 size: 15 residues. CDR1 is MNHEY, CDR2 SVGAGI, per germline.

Only a few counts were recorded for this clone. The gene calls are TRBV10-3 and TRBJ2-2, with 12 bases lining up with TRBD1. The germline CDR1 and CDR2 sequences are ENHRY and SYGVKD. This CDR3 is 17 amino acids long. The V segment lost 1 base and the J segment 6 bases; nucleotides outside the gene matches: 6. The CDR3 bases are TGTGCCATCAGTGAGTTTCAGGGACAGGGGGCGTCCGGGGAGCTGTTTTTT. Translating it yields CAISEFQGQGASGELFF.

The sample holds a few counts of this clone. V usage is TRBV5-6 and J usage is TRBJ1-4; tentative D call: TRBD1 (6 bases). The CDR3 extends over 17 amino acids. Looked up from germline, CDR1 is SGHDT and CDR2 is YYEEEE. V dropped 7 bases and J dropped 8 bases, with 27 bases sitting between them. The CDR3 nucleotides read TGTGCCAGCTCGGGTCGGACAGTGGAAGATCAAGGGGAAAAACTGTTTTTT. This encodes CASSGRTVEDQGEKLFF.